These 8 T cell receptor beta chains came from one sample sequenced in a study of CD8+ T cells in alopecia areata. Extracted RNA was reverse transcribed into cDNA, the sequencing template. The repertoire was sequenced with immunoSEQ multiplex PCR; TCRdb's copy has only in-frame clones and lacks some. The sample comprises over 150,000 clones, under 60% of which are singletons, and roughly 12% rests with the top ten. Sample treatment: oral pan-JAK inhibitor, 5-10 mg twice daily. The sample in question was CD8+ T cells sorted from blood, obtained at week 24, from a patient treated with tofacitinib. All receptors derive from a human donor with alopecia areata.

This chain's CDR3 is CSVTQPESSYEQYF. CDR3 in DNA: TGCAGCGTCACACAGCCTGAAAGCTCCTACGAGCAGTACTTC. The chain links TRBV29-1 to TRBJ2-7; no definite D call. Germline CDR1 is SQVTM and CDR2 is ANQGSEA. V was shortened by 6 bases and J by 0 bases, with 15 bases between the two germline ends. The CDR3 contains 14 residues.

The V and J genes are TRBV13 and TRBJ1-1; 7 bases agree with TRBD1. CDR3 length equals 14 residues. After removal of 5 bases from V and 1 base from J, the junction contained 4 bases not matched to a gene. The V gene's germline CDR1 is PRHDT and CDR2 FYEKMQ (reference sequence). The CDR3 DNA is TGTGCCAGCAGCGAGGGGACAGCGAACACTGAAGCTTTCTTT. Amino acids: CASSEGTANTEAFF.

The chain employs TRBV13 and TRBJ2-3; 8 nucleotides agree with TRBD1. This CDR3 is built from 14 residues. Germline CDR1 PRHDT, CDR2 FYEKMQ (reference sequence). Trimming cost V 10 bases and J 6 bases; bases outside gene matches: 12. CDR3 bases: TGTGCCACCCAGTTGGACAGGGTTGGTGATACGCAGTATTTT. It translates to CATQLDRVGDTQYF.

This chain links TRBV30 with TRBJ2-1; no clear D. Deletions cut 2 bases from V and 8 bases from J, with 13 bases between. Germline loops: CDR1 GTSNPN, CDR2 SVGIG (reference sequence). This CDR3 is 13 amino acids long. In DNA form, the CDR3 reads TGTGCCTGGAGTCAGGCAGGTGTGGATGAGCAGTTCTTC. It encodes CAWSQAGVDEQFF. Full variable domain (remainder filled in from reference TRBV30 and TRBJ2-1): SQTIHQWPATLVQPVGSPLSLECTVEGTSNPNLYWYRQAAGRGLQLLFYSVGIGQISSEVPQNLSASRPQDRQFILSSKKLLLSDSGFYLCAWSQAGVDEQFFGPGTRLTVL.

The rearrangement joins TRBV5-6 to TRBJ1-2; D gene uncertain. V was pared by 5 bases and J by 2 bases, with 7 bases between. Germline values: CDR1 SGHDT, CDR2 YYEEEE. This CDR3 contains 12 residues. The CDR3 spells CASSMGNYGYTF. For the CDR3, the DNA is TGTGCCAGCAGTATGGGAAACTATGGCTACACCTTC.

This clone showed up just a few times. The chain recombines TRBV23-1 with TRBJ1-3; 8 bases are a match to TRBD1. TRBV23-1 is an ORF, and what it does is uncertain. Trimming took 8 bases from V and 3 from J; bases not matched to a gene: 12. The CDR3 has 16 amino acids. The DNA for the CDR3 is TGCGCCAGCTCCTTAGAGGACAGGGATCGTGGAAACACCATATATTTT. Its protein is CASSLEDRDRGNTIYF.

This clone has only a few counts. The CDR3 loop is CASSKMPEYGTEAFF. Here the CDR3 DNA reads TGTGCCAGCAGCAAGATGCCGGAGTACGGGACTGAAGCTTTCTTT. V and J are TRBV27 and TRBJ1-1, with D unclear. The CDR3 covers 15 residues. CDR1 and CDR2 from the germline V gene are MNHEY and SMNVEV (reference sequence). V gave up 6 bases and J gave up 5 bases, with 19 bases separating them.

The chain joins TRBV6-1 to TRBJ1-1; possibly TRBD1 for D (5 bases). The CDR3 has 12 residues. V lost 10 bases to trimming and J lost 6 bases, with 15 bases between them. The V gene's germline CDR1 is MNHNS and CDR2 SASEGT. In DNA form, the CDR3 reads TGTGCCACCAACTACGACAGACCTGAAGCTTTCTTT. Protein: CATNYDRPEAFF.